The entry below describes one TCR beta chain. Its antigen remains unidentified. The data belong to a study of T cell repertoires in cytomegalovirus infection. About the research overall: CMV infection plus the matching HLA type was flagged by public TCR beta signatures. Study-wide points: Dominating the ex vivo response were TCR beta clonotypes that were CMV-specific and HLA-C-restricted. Cumulated frequencies of public TCR beta families served to identify carriers of CMV plus the relevant HLA.

TCRdb used MiXCR to reprocess the reads, holding one entry per CDR3 protein. The sample records about 70,000 distinct CDR3 sequences, roughly 20% being singletons. V was shortened by 0 bases and J by 8 bases, with 14 bases between the two germline ends. Germline V gene data show CDR1 as MRHNA and CDR2 as SNTAGT. This CDR3 region has 15 residues. The chain has TRBV6-4 and TRBJ2-1, with a possible D match to TRBD2 (5 bases). The sequenced sample was CD8+ T cells from cultured PBMCs, obtained from culture after CMV antigen stimulation. The receptor was derived from a human donor in good health (CMV status not recorded). Some clones in this sample may be carry-over from other donors' samples. CDR3 sequence: CASSDSEDSHHEQFF. The CDR3 DNA reads as TGTGCCAGCAGTGACTCGGAGGACTCCCACCATGAGCAGTTCTTC.